This entry is about one T cell receptor beta chain. This sample was included in a study of blood T cell repertoires in COVID-19. The wider study: Sites in the United States, Italy and Spain provided acute and convalescent COVID-19 samples. In each case, the material was cDNA or gDNA derived from T cells, B-cell-depleted T cells, or PBMCs.

Original processing notes: Estimates of nucleated cell counts were drawn from the amplification of reference gene primers. The assay was immunoSEQ multiplex PCR, and TCRdb's table has in-frame clones only and misses some. The V and J calls and the clone size are those of that table, but D and trimming were determined from the DNA. The sample comprises roughly 68,000 clones, over 65% of which are singletons, and 18% rests with the top ten. The V gene's germline CDR1 is MGHDK and CDR2 SYGVNS. The ends lost 7 bases at V and 4 bases at J; junction bases unmatched: 4. This CDR3 has 13 residues. The receptor's source is a woman older than 75 with acute or convalescent COVID-19. Sequenced: peripheral blood. This sequence joins TRBV25-1 and TRBJ2-5; TRBD1 matches 9 bases. Written as DNA, the CDR3 is TGTGCCAGCACGGGACAGGGTGGAGAGACCCAGTACTTC. Protein: CASTGQGGETQYF.